This T cell receptor beta chain was observed in a study of T cells in Graves' hyperthyroidism and ophthalmopathy. Study-wide points: Among clonotypes expanded in thyroid above 0.001, most were also found in blood.

At least ten counts were recorded for this clonotype. Its antigen is as yet unknown. TCR beta CDR3 sequences were amplified from RNA transcripts. First-round RT-PCR targeting the TCR CDR3 was performed with the HTBI primer set. TCRdb processed the multiplex PCR reads anew with MiXCR; each CDR3 protein has one entry. The repertoire includes roughly 170,000 distinct CDR3 sequences, 9.4% of them detected once, and more than 20% sits in the top ten. Initially, at the first diagnosis of hyperthyroidism and before any ophthalmopathy symptoms, blood was sampled. Sequences were obtained from blood. This TCR was recovered from a young woman with Graves' hyperthyroidism that later progressed to Graves' ophthalmopathy.

In nucleotides, the CDR3 is TGTGCCAGCTGTGAAGCGGGGGGCACAGATACGCAGTATTTT. This sequence encodes CASCEAGGTDTQYF. The chain has TRBV7-3 and TRBJ2-3; 8 nucleotides match TRBD2. V shed 8 bases and J 1 base; nucleotides not matched to a gene: 5. This CDR3 is 14 amino acids long. Germline V gene lookup returns CDR1 SGHTA and CDR2 FQGTGA.